This T cell receptor (beta chain) is from a study of T cell changes during pregnancy in multiple sclerosis. Method: immunoSEQ multiplex PCR; TCRdb's copy keeps in-frame clones and lacks some. The sample holds tens of thousands of clones, 94% seen once. Material: CD4+ T cells from peripheral blood mononuclear cells, obtained in the second trimester of pregnancy. The TCR comes from a female donor with multiple sclerosis, enrolled in a pregnancy study.

CDR3 bases: TGCGCCAGCAGTGTGAGCCGGGGGGTTCAAACCGGGGAGCTGTTTTTT. Its translation: CASSVSRGVQTGELFF. This chain joins TRBV10-2 and TRBJ2-2, with TRBD2 identical over 7 bases. J gave up 5 bases and V 4 bases, and 10 bases lay outside the gene matches. The CDR3 is 16 amino acids. Germline V gene lookup returns CDR1 WSHSY and CDR2 SAAADI.